The next 24 T cell receptor beta chains were all read from a single sample in a study of cytomegalovirus exposure and HLA in healthy donors. Data came from immunoSEQ multiplex PCR; TCRdb stores just in-frame clones and leaves some out. The data contain over 100,000 clones, just under 90% of them singletons. Sequenced material: PBMCs. All receptors derive from a man younger than 45 in good health and CMV-seronegative.

This clone was found once. The chain is built from TRBV28 and TRBJ2-1, with 9 bases fitting TRBD2. The germline gives CDR1 MDHEN, CDR2 SYDVKM. V shed 6 bases, J shed 2 bases, and the junction held 8 bases outside the gene matches. The CDR3 runs 16 residues. CDR3 amino acids: CASRPLAGATYNEQFF. The CDR3 DNA follows: TGTGCCAGCAGACCCTTAGCGGGGGCTACCTACAATGAGCAGTTCTTC. The whole variable domain, filled in from reference TRBV28 and TRBJ2-1, reads DVKVTQSSRYLVKRTGEKVFLECVQDMDHENMFWYRQDPGLGLRLIYFSYDVKMKEKGDIPEGYSVSREKKERFSLILESASTNQTSMYLCASRPLAGATYNEQFFGPGTRLTVL.

This clone came up once. This chain uses TRBV4-3 with TRBJ1-4; D is perhaps TRBD1 (6 bases). V lost 3 bases and J 7 bases, leaving 15 bases between the germline ends. This CDR3 is built from 15 residues. CDR1 LGHNA and CDR2 YSLEER come from the germline V gene. The CDR3 DNA is TGCGCCAGCAGCCAGGGCAGGGGAATAAGTGAAAAACTGTTTTTT. It specifies CASSQGRGISEKLFF.

The rearrangement joins TRBV5-5 to TRBJ1-1, with 9 bases identical to TRBD1. With 6 bases clipped from V and 11 bases from J, the junction kept 11 bases outside the gene matches. This CDR3 has 13 residues. The germline V gene has CDR1 SGHKS and CDR2 YYEKEE (reference sequence). The CDR3 DNA is TGTGCCAGCAACTTTGAGGACAGGGGTTTGGCTTTCTTT. Amino acid sequence: CASNFEDRGLAFF.

The chain uses TRBV9 and TRBJ1-3, with unresolved D. The V gene's germline CDR1 is SGDLS and CDR2 YYNGEE. This CDR3 spans 14 amino acids. Trimming stripped 4 bases from V and 8 bases from J, with 16 bases between. CDR3 sequence reads: CASSPGPPGDTIYF. The DNA for the CDR3 is TGTGCCAGCAGCCCAGGTCCCCCTGGTGACACCATATATTTT.

The chain couples TRBV27 to TRBJ1-5; the D is unclear. V lost 2 bases, J lost 6 bases, and 14 bases lay in between. Germline V gene sequence: CDR1 MNHEY, CDR2 SMNVEV (reference sequence). The CDR3 covers 15 residues. This chain's CDR3 is CASSLMAHLGQPQHF. In DNA form, the CDR3 reads TGTGCCAGCAGTTTAATGGCACACCTTGGTCAGCCCCAGCATTTT.

The J gene is TRBJ1-5, the V gene TRBV19; D ambiguous. The germline CDR1 and CDR2 sequences are LNHDA and SQIVND (reference sequence). This CDR3 is built from 13 residues. The V gene lost 5 bases and the J gene lost 11 bases, with 16 bases spanning the gap. The CDR3 here is CASSLTREGSQHF. CDR3 bases: TGTGCCAGTAGTTTGACGCGGGAGGGATCCCAGCATTTT.

This clone came up a few times. In DNA, the CDR3 is TGTGCCAGCGGGTGGAGGACTTCACCCCTCCACTTT. This sequence encodes CASGWRTSPLHF. The genes are TRBV28 and TRBJ1-6; D is undetermined. Germline V gene lookup returns CDR1 MDHEN and CDR2 SYDVKM. V was shortened by 8 bases and J by 9 bases, with 11 bases between the two germline ends. This CDR3 contains 12 residues. The variable domain in full, with the rest retrieved from reference TRBV28 and TRBJ1-6, is DVKVTQSSRYLVKRTGEKVFLECVQDMDHENMFWYRQDPGLGLRLIYFSYDVKMKEKGDIPEGYSVSREKKERFSLILESASTNQTSMYLCASGWRTSPLHFGNGTRLTVT.

This chain uses TRBV4-1 with TRBJ2-1; D possibly corresponds to TRBD1 (6 bases). This CDR3 is 16 amino acids long. V dropped 0 bases and J dropped 7 bases, with 16 bases sitting between them. The germline V gene has CDR1 MGHRA and CDR2 YSYEKL. CDR3 loop: CASSQDPGALGNEQFF. The CDR3 bases are TGCGCCAGCAGCCAAGATCCAGGGGCCCTCGGGAATGAGCAGTTCTTC.

The rearrangement uses TRBV19 and TRBJ2-7, with D perhaps matching TRBD1 (5 bases). V shed 3 bases and J shed 5 bases, with 20 bases lying between them. The CDR3 consists of 16 residues. Germline V gene sequence: CDR1 LNHDA, CDR2 SQIVND (reference sequence). This CDR3 reads CASSMGQGRSKDEQYF. In DNA, the CDR3 is TGTGCCAGTAGTATGGGGCAGGGCCGAAGTAAGGACGAGCAGTACTTC. Full variable domain (missing parts from reference TRBV19 and TRBJ2-7): DGGITQSPKYLFRKEGQNVTLSCEQNLNHDAMYWYRQDPGQGLRLIYYSQIVNDFQKGDIAEGYSVSREKKESFPLTVTSAQKNPTAFYLCASSMGQGRSKDEQYFGPGTRLTVT.

The chain links TRBV7-6 to TRBJ2-1; the D gene is possibly TRBD1 (6 bases). The germline CDR1 and CDR2 sequences are SGHVS and FNYEAQ. The ends were cut back, 5 bases at V and 9 bases at J, with 14 bases in the middle. The CDR3 loop spans 13 amino acids. The CDR3 DNA sequence: TGTGCCAGCAGCCCAGGGGCAGGGAGTGAGCAGTTCTTC. It translates to CASSPGAGSEQFF.

The chain combines TRBV2 with TRBJ2-5, with D possibly matching TRBD1 (6 bases). Deletions cut 3 bases from V and 5 bases from J, with 10 bases between. Germline-derived CDR1 and CDR2 are SNHLY and FYNNEI. The CDR3 totals 13 residues. The CDR3 DNA reads TGTGCCAGCAGTGACAGGGGTTGGGAGACCCAGTACTTC. This translates into CASSDRGWETQYF.

Here the CDR3 reads CASRPGGDYEQYF. In DNA, the CDR3 is TGTGCCAGCCGACCGGGAGGGGACTACGAGCAGTACTTC. This chain uses TRBV28 with TRBJ2-7; 8 bases align to TRBD2. CDR1 is MDHEN and CDR2 is SYDVKM in the germline V gene. This CDR3 is 13 amino acids long. V shed 8 bases, J shed 3 bases, and the junction held 6 bases outside the gene matches.

This chain connects TRBV5-1 to TRBJ2-2; D remains ambiguous. CDR3 size: 12 residues. The V and J ends lost 5 bases and 7 bases respectively, with 9 bases between them. Germline V lookup: CDR1 SGHRS, CDR2 YFSETQ. The DNA of the CDR3 is TGCGCCAGCAGATTTGAGGTCGGGGAGCTGTTTTTT. Amino acids: CASRFEVGELFF.

The V gene is TRBV25-1, the J gene TRBJ2-5, with TRBD1 matching 7 bases. J was trimmed by 5 bases and V by 0 bases; bases with no gene match: 3. Germline CDR1 MGHDK, CDR2 SYGVNS. The length of the CDR3 is 14 residues. The CDR3 loop reads CASSEYGTAETQYF. CDR3 nucleotides: TGTGCCAGCAGTGAATACGGGACAGCGGAGACCCAGTACTTC.

This clone has a single count. The chain uses TRBV2 and TRBJ1-3; a possible D gene is TRBD1 (5 bases). This CDR3 has 15 amino acids. Trimming left V 6 bases short and J 0 bases short, with 12 bases between. The germline gives CDR1 SNHLY, CDR2 FYNNEI. The CDR3 region is CASRPDSYSGNTIYF. DNA of the CDR3: TGTGCCAGCAGACCCGACAGCTACTCTGGAAACACCATATATTTT.

The genes are TRBV18 and TRBJ2-5; 7 nucleotides align to TRBD1. The germline gives CDR1 KGHSH, CDR2 LQKENI. Trimming at V came to 6 bases and at J to 4 bases, leaving 8 bases not matched to a gene. The CDR3 covers 14 residues. The CDR3 loop is CASSAGTALETQYF. CDR3 in DNA: TGTGCCAGCTCGGCCGGGACAGCCCTAGAGACCCAGTACTTC. The full variable domain, rest sourced from reference TRBV18 and TRBJ2-5, is NAGVMQNPRHLVRRRGQEARLRCSPMKGHSHVYWYRQLPEEGLKFMVYLQKENIIDESGMPKERFSAEFPKEGPSILRIQQVVRGDSAAYFCASSAGTALETQYFGPGTRLLVL.

This clone appeared a single time. The chain couples TRBV11-2 to TRBJ1-3; maybe TRBD1 (6 bases). Trimming cost V 5 bases and J 1 base, with 9 bases left between them. CDR1 SGHAT and CDR2 FQNNGV come from the germline V gene. This CDR3 has 14 amino acids. This CDR3 reads CASSPGVSGNTIYF. The CDR3 nucleotides read TGTGCCAGCAGCCCAGGGGTATCTGGAAACACCATATATTTT.

This sequence joins TRBV27 and TRBJ1-1, with unresolved D. CDR1 is MNHEY, CDR2 SMNVEV, per germline (reference sequence). V lost 0 bases and J lost 1, with 6 bases in between. The CDR3 has 14 residues. The CDR3 DNA reads as TGTGCCAGCAGTTTATCCGGAGCGAACACTGAAGCTTTCTTT. Residues: CASSLSGANTEAFF.

V gene TRBV5-1 combines with J gene TRBJ2-1; 9 nucleotides match TRBD2. CDR3 length: 22 amino acids. The V segment lost 0 bases and the J segment 0 bases; nucleotides outside the gene matches: 19. Germline CDR1 SGHRS, CDR2 YFSETQ. CDR3 loop: CASSLAPEWWRGGRDSYNEQFF. The CDR3 nucleotides read TGCGCCAGCAGCTTGGCCCCTGAGTGGTGGCGGGGGGGCCGGGACTCCTACAATGAGCAGTTCTTC.

This rearrangement joins TRBV6-5 to TRBJ2-7; 9 bases line up with TRBD2. The trim removed 0 bases at V and 7 bases at J, leaving 7 bases unmatched. Germline loops: CDR1 MNHEY, CDR2 SVGAGI. This CDR3 region has 15 residues. The CDR3 loop is CASSYSGRGGVEQYF. In nucleotides, the CDR3 is TGTGCCAGCAGTTACTCCGGGCGGGGGGGCGTAGAGCAGTACTTC.

The gene calls are TRBV6-1 and TRBJ1-2; 7 bases align to TRBD1. V was pared by 5 bases and J by 2 bases, with 2 bases of the junction left unmatched. In germline, CDR1 is MNHNS, CDR2 SASEGT. The CDR3 spans 13 residues. CDR3 residues: CASSLQGNYGYTF. CDR3 DNA sequence: TGTGCCAGCAGTTTACAGGGGAACTATGGCTACACCTTC.

V and J are TRBV6-1 and TRBJ1-5; D gene unclear. Germline assignment: CDR1 MNHNS and CDR2 SASEGT. This CDR3 comprises 13 residues. Between the trimmed V and J ends, which lost 3 bases and 3 bases, there was a span of 6 bases. This CDR3 is CASSESLNQPQHF. The DNA of the CDR3 is TGTGCCAGCAGTGAGTCCCTCAATCAGCCCCAGCATTTT.

The chain links TRBV19 to TRBJ1-4; D uncertain. This CDR3 contains 15 residues. Germline V gene sequence: CDR1 LNHDA, CDR2 SQIVND (reference sequence). V was trimmed by 6 bases and J by 8 bases, leaving 19 bases between them. The CDR3 DNA reads as TGTGCCAGTAGCACCACCGTGGGGAGGAGGGAAAAACTGTTTTTT. Protein: CASSTTVGRREKLFF.

The V gene is TRBV11-3, the J gene TRBJ2-7, with D possibly matching TRBD2 (7 bases). The CDR3 spans 15 residues. Germline V CDR1 and CDR2: SGHNT, YENEEA. V dropped 5 bases and J dropped 0 bases, with 14 bases sitting between them. The CDR3 sequence: CASSLGAGASYEQYF. The CDR3 region has the DNA TGTGCCAGCAGCCTAGGGGCGGGGGCCTCCTACGAGCAGTACTTC.